The 13 T cell receptor beta chains reported below all come from one sample, sequenced in a study of blood T cells in healthy people across ages. The authors ran a second PCR of about 7 to 11 cycles using a sample-barcoded 5' primer and a J-beta primer mix. TCRdb fed the 5' RACE reads into MiXCR, producing one record per CDR3 protein. The sample includes fewer than 900,000 distinct CDR3 sequences, roughly two fifths of them seen just once. The sequenced sample consisted of blood. The receptors derive from a woman aged 60-70 years in good health.

The rearrangement joins TRBV12-3 or TRBV12-4 to TRBJ1-6, with D maybe TRBD1 (5 bases). Between the trimmed V and J ends, which lost 6 bases and 13 bases, there was a span of 13 bases. The CDR3 consists of 12 residues. This CDR3 reads CASRGGDEPLHF. The CDR3 nucleotides read TGTGCCAGCAGAGGAGGGGATGAGCCCCTCCACTTT.

The V and J genes are TRBV27 and TRBJ2-1, with 12 bases identical to TRBD2. After removal of 10 bases from V and 7 bases from J, the junction contained 14 bases not matched to a gene. The CDR3 covers 16 residues. Germline CDR1 reads MNHEY; CDR2 reads SMNVEV (reference sequence). This CDR3 is CATRVLAGGPGNEQFF. In nucleotides, the CDR3 is TGTGCCACTCGTGTGCTAGCGGGAGGGCCGGGGAATGAGCAGTTCTTC.

The chain's CDR3 is CASSFTGGQGDNEQFF. CDR3 nucleotide sequence: TGTGCCAGCAGCTTTACGGGAGGGCAGGGGGACAATGAGCAGTTCTTC. The genes are TRBV7-3 and TRBJ2-1; TRBD2 might be the D (8 bases). CDR1 is SGHTA, CDR2 FQGTGA, per germline. The V end was cut by 3 bases, the J end by 5 bases, with 17 bases between. The CDR3 loop spans 16 amino acids.

The J gene is TRBJ2-7, the V gene TRBV7-2; no clear D gene. The germline V gene has CDR1 SGHTA and CDR2 FQGNSA. The CDR3 is 14 residues long. The germline V and J ends were trimmed by 3 bases and 6 bases, with 15 bases remaining between them. CDR3 in DNA: TGTGCCAGCAGCTTGATCGTAGGCCTTGGCGAGCAGTACTTC. Its translation is CASSLIVGLGEQYF. The variable domain in full, with the rest retrieved from reference TRBV7-2 and TRBJ2-7, is GAGVSQSPSNKVTEKGKDVELRCDPISGHTALYWYRQSLGQGLEFLIYFQGNSAPDKSGLPSDRFSAERTGGSVSTLTIQRTQQEDSAVYLCASSLIVGLGEQYFGPGTRLTVT.

This chain links TRBV28 with TRBJ2-2; D assignment may be TRBD1 or TRBD2 (5 bases each). In germline, CDR1 is MDHEN, CDR2 SYDVKM. Trimming stripped 3 bases from V and 2 bases from J, with 13 bases between. The CDR3 length is 16 residues. CDR3 DNA sequence: TGTGCCAGCAGTTTCCCGCGAGGGGTCAACACCGGGGAGCTGTTTTTT. The encoded protein is CASSFPRGVNTGELFF. Variable domain in full (rest from reference TRBV28 and TRBJ2-2): DVKVTQSSRYLVKRTGEKVFLECVQDMDHENMFWYRQDPGLGLRLIYFSYDVKMKEKGDIPEGYSVSREKKERFSLILESASTNQTSMYLCASSFPRGVNTGELFFGEGSRLTVL.

This clonotype came up a few times. The rearrangement uses TRBV6-5 and TRBJ1-2; perhaps TRBD1 as D (5 bases). Germline lookup yields CDR1 MNHEY and CDR2 SVGAGI. The V end lost 5 bases, the J end lost 10 bases, and 17 bases lay between the germline ends. The CDR3 totals 13 residues. CDR3 sequence (DNA): TGTGCCAGCAGTAATCCAGGGCTTGTGATCTACACCTTC. Residues: CASSNPGLVIYTF.

A remark on this clonotype: A much larger clone differs by one base, so this may be a read error. The chain links TRBV4-2 to TRBJ2-7, with TRBD2 matching 10 bases. The length of the CDR3 is 19 residues. The V and J ends lost 1 base and 7 bases, in that order; junction bases with no gene match: 19. Per the germline V gene, CDR1 is LGHNA and CDR2 is YNFKEQ. The CDR3, as DNA: TGTGCCAGCAGCCAAGGGACAGGGCTCCCAAGCGGGAGGGCCGATGAGCAGTACTTC. Translating it yields CASSQGTGLPSGRADEQYF.

V usage is TRBV5-1 and J usage is TRBJ2-1, with D unclear. Germline values: CDR1 SGHRS, CDR2 YFSETQ. This CDR3 spans 15 amino acids. The ends were cut back, 4 bases at V and 0 bases at J, with 11 bases in the middle. In DNA, the CDR3 is TGCGCCAGCAGCCCGACATCCAGCTCCTACAATGAGCAGTTCTTC. Its protein product is CASSPTSSSYNEQFF.

The rearrangement uses TRBV5-1 and TRBJ2-3; TRBD1 might be the D (6 bases). The CDR3 totals 14 residues. V lost 0 bases, J lost 6 bases, and 11 bases lay in between. Germline CDR1 is SGHRS and CDR2 is YFSETQ. The CDR3 bases are TGCGCCAGCAGCTTGGGACAGGCAAGGGATACGCAGTATTTT. This encodes CASSLGQARDTQYF. Full variable domain (remainder filled in from reference TRBV5-1 and TRBJ2-3): KAGVTQTPRYLIKTRGQQVTLSCSPISGHRSVSWYQQTPGQGLQFLFEYFSETQRNKGNFPGRFSGRQFSNSRSEMNVSTLELGDSALYLCASSLGQARDTQYFGPGTRLTVL.

The chain employs TRBV24-1 and TRBJ2-1; D perhaps matches TRBD2 (7 bases). The germline gives CDR1 KGHDR, CDR2 SFDVKD. V shed 3 bases and J shed 5 bases, with 16 bases lying between them. The CDR3 spans 16 residues. In DNA, the CDR3 is TGTGCCACCAGTGATCCCGGCGGGGGCCCCCACAATGAGCAGTTCTTC. It is translated as CATSDPGGGPHNEQFF.

The chain links TRBV6-6 to TRBJ1-2; D unclear. Trimming took off 6 bases at V and 0 bases at J, with 14 bases between the two ends. Germline V gene lookup returns CDR1 MNHNY and CDR2 SVGAGI (reference sequence). The CDR3 runs to 15 residues. DNA for the CDR3: TGTGCCAGCAGAGACCGCAAGGTCGCTAACTATGGCTACACCTTC. Residues: CASRDRKVANYGYTF.

The rearrangement links TRBV7-3 to TRBJ1-6; 7 nucleotides agree with TRBD1. This CDR3 has 13 residues. CDR1 and CDR2 (germline): SGHTA, FQGTGA. The V and J ends lost 8 bases and 8 bases, in that order; junction bases with no gene match: 6. In nucleotides, the CDR3 is TGTGCCAGCGGAATAACAGGGGATTCACCCCTCCACTTT. Its translation is CASGITGDSPLHF.

This clonotype turned up a few times. V is TRBV4-2 and J is TRBJ1-2, with D possibly TRBD1 on 5 matching bases. The germline V gene encodes CDR1 LGHNA and CDR2 YNFKEQ. Trimming removed 4 bases at V and 0 bases at J, with 18 bases between. The CDR3 contains 17 residues. The CDR3 DNA follows: TGTGCCAGCAGCCCCCACCCAGGGACCAAAGCTAACTATGGCTACACCTTC. Its protein is CASSPHPGTKANYGYTF.